One sample yielded the 25 T cell receptor beta chains listed below, sequenced in a study of tumor-infiltrating lymphocytes in primary liver carcinoma. Unsorted whole blood supplied the blood RNA, and germline DNA was isolated too. Making TCR beta cDNA involved 400 to 600 ng total RNA and a constant-region primer. A slightly modified ARM-PCR protocol with three nested multiplex PCR rounds produced these TCR beta libraries. Use of TRBV1-TRBV30 forward primers with a C-beta reverse primer characterized the first two PCR rounds, which lasted ten to eleven cycles each. A single record per CDR3 protein comes from TCRdb applying MiXCR to the multiplex PCR reads. The sample lists 320,000 or so distinct CDR3 sequences, less than 75% occurring once. Sequencing input: peripheral blood. The receptors originated from a man aged 40-49 years with primary liver carcinoma and hepatitis B virus infection.

Many counts were recorded for this clonotype. This chain uses TRBV29-1 with TRBJ1-1, with D unclear. This CDR3 contains 14 residues. V gave up 0 bases and J gave up 0 bases, with 8 bases separating them. CDR1 SQVTM and CDR2 ANQGSEA come from the germline V gene. CDR3 in DNA: TGCAGCGTTGAAGATCCACGGTTGAACACTGAAGCTTTCTTT. This codes for CSVEDPRLNTEAFF. Looking up the rest from reference TRBV29-1 and TRBJ1-1 gives the full variable domain: SAVISQKPSRDICQRGTSLTIQCQVDSQVTMMFWYRQQPGQSLTLIATANQGSEATYESGFVIDKFPISRPNLTFSTLTVSNMSPEDSSIYLCSVEDPRLNTEAFFGQGTRLTVV.

The chain combines TRBV24-1 with TRBJ2-3; TRBD2 agrees at 7 bases. V gave up 5 bases and J gave up 1 base; unmatched junction bases: 17. The CDR3 has 19 amino acids. Germline V gene lookup returns CDR1 KGHDR and CDR2 SFDVKD. This CDR3 reads CATSGGGEQAGERTDTQYF. The CDR3 DNA follows: TGTGCCACCAGTGGGGGGGGGGAGCAAGCCGGGGAACGCACAGATACGCAGTATTTT.

Many counts were recorded for this clonotype. The chain carries TRBV29-1 and TRBJ2-3; no definite D call. CDR1 and CDR2 from the germline V gene are SQVTM and ANQGSEA. Deletions cut 3 bases from V and 3 bases from J, with 4 bases between. This CDR3 is built from 11 residues. The CDR3 DNA is TGCAGCGTTGATCATACAGATACGCAGTATTTT. Translation gives CSVDHTDTQYF.

Remarks on this clonotype: This could be a read error, since a much larger clone is one nucleotide away. CDR3 sequence reads: CSVERSRLAGNTDTQYF. The CDR3 nucleotides read TGCAGCGTTGAAAGGTCCCGACTAGCGGGAAACACAGATACGCAGTATTTT. The rearrangement links TRBV29-1 to TRBJ2-3; 11 bases agree with TRBD2. Germline V gene data show CDR1 as SQVTM and CDR2 as ANQGSEA. The CDR3 loop spans 17 amino acids. The ends lost 2 bases at V and 2 bases at J; junction bases unmatched: 9.

This clonotype was detected ten times or more. This chain links TRBV4-1 with TRBJ2-1; 9 nucleotides agree with TRBD2. This CDR3 has 15 amino acids. CDR1 is MGHRA and CDR2 is YSYEKL in the germline V gene. V trimming: 8 bases; J trimming: 4 bases; junction bases outside the gene matches: 9. This CDR3 reads CASGPLAGSYNEQFF. CDR3 in DNA: TGCGCCAGCGGCCCCCTAGCGGGAAGTTACAATGAGCAGTTCTTC.

Notes on this clonotype: A read error may account for a junction end that differs from germline. The chain uses TRBV4-2 and TRBJ2-5; 7 bases are a match to TRBD2. The germline V gene encodes CDR1 LGHNA and CDR2 YNFKEQ. This CDR3 has 18 amino acids. For the CDR3, the DNA is TGTGCCAGAAGCCAAGAAGTGGTGGGGTCTAGCGGACAAGAGACCCAGTACTTC. It is translated as CARSQEVVGSSGQETQYF.

About this clonotype itself: The conserved closing phenylalanine or tryptophan is absent in this CDR3, likely reflecting a read error. V usage is TRBV6-6 and J usage is TRBJ2-7; the D gene could be TRBD1 or TRBD2 (5 bases each). Trimming took 2 bases from V and 3 from J, leaving 11 bases between them. The germline V gene has CDR1 MNHNY and CDR2 SVGAGI (reference sequence). There are 14 residues in the CDR3. CDR3 in amino acids: CASSYDQGDYEQYS. In DNA, the CDR3 is TGTGCCAGCAGTTACGACCAGGGAGACTACGAGCAGTACTCG.

To note about this clonotype: The junction differs from germline at one of its ends, possibly a read error. V gene TRBV30 combines with J gene TRBJ1-1; D is uncertain. Looked up from germline, CDR1 is GTSNPN and CDR2 is SVGIG (reference sequence). The CDR3 totals 14 residues. The chain's CDR3 is CAWSVEHRIAEALF. DNA of the CDR3: TGTGCCTGGAGTGTGGAACACCGAATAGCTGAAGCTCTCTTT.

This clonotype occurred once. The chain couples TRBV2 to TRBJ1-1; TRBD1 matches at 8 bases. The CDR3 is 13 residues long. Germline V gives CDR1 SNHLY, CDR2 FYNNEI. The J segment lost 4 bases and the V segment lost 8 bases, leaving 6 bases of the junction unmatched. In DNA, the CDR3 is TGTGCCAGCGGGCAGGGGGCTTCCACTGAAGCTTTCTTT. It specifies CASGQGASTEAFF. Based on the CDR3 plus reference TRBV2 and TRBJ1-1, the full variable domain is EPEVTQTPSHQVTQMGQEVILRCVPISNHLYFYWYRQILGQKVEFLVSFYNNEISEKSEIFDDQFSVERPDGSNFTLKIRSTKLEDSAMYFCASGQGASTEAFFGQGTRLTVV.

This clonotype occurred many times. This chain links TRBV6-1 with TRBJ1-1, with 8 bases matching TRBD1. V lost 6 bases, J lost 6 bases, and 9 bases stayed unmatched. CDR1 and CDR2 (germline): MNHNS, SASEGT. The CDR3 is made up of 14 amino acids. The CDR3 DNA follows: TGTGCCAGCAGCCCCGGACAGGGAAGCGCTGAAGCTTTCTTT. Encoded protein: CASSPGQGSAEAFF.

About this clonotype itself: Sequence at one end of the junction differs from germline and may be a read error. V gene TRBV4-1 combines with J gene TRBJ2-7; D remains unclear. The CDR3 is 14 amino acids. CDR1 and CDR2 from the germline V gene are MGHRA and YSYEKL. The CDR3 protein is CAGSPPPFSYEQYF. The DNA for the CDR3 is TGCGCCGGCAGCCCGCCGCCTTTCTCATACGAGCAGTACTTC.

The genes are TRBV12-3 or TRBV12-4 and TRBJ1-5; maybe TRBD1 (6 bases). The CDR3 extends over 15 amino acids. Trimming left V 6 bases short and J 1 base short, with 13 bases between. For the CDR3, the DNA is TGTGCCAGCAGAGGGGGGCCCGGGAGCAATCAGCCCCAGCATTTT. Its translation is CASRGGPGSNQPQHF.

This clonotype was observed many times. The V and J genes are TRBV6-2 or TRBV6-3 and TRBJ2-3, with 9 bases matching TRBD2. The CDR3 runs 19 residues. V gave up 5 bases and J gave up 4 bases; unmatched junction bases: 19. Looked up from germline, CDR1 is MNHEY and CDR2 is SVGEGT. CDR3 DNA: TGTGCCAGCAGTGCGCCAAGGAGCGGGAGGCCCGGGTTAGCAGATACGCAGTATTTT. Amino acids: CASSAPRSGRPGLADTQYF.

This clonotype was counted a single time. The V and J genes are TRBV11-2 and TRBJ2-7; 7 nucleotides line up with TRBD2. V lost 5 bases to trimming and J lost 9 bases; unmatched junction nucleotides: 13. This CDR3 spans 14 amino acids. Germline V gene sequence: CDR1 SGHAT, CDR2 FQNNGV. DNA of the CDR3: TGTGCCAGCAGCCAAGGACTAGAGGGATTCGTGCAGTACTTC. This encodes CASSQGLEGFVQYF.

This chain connects TRBV6-2 or TRBV6-3 to TRBJ2-1; D uncertain. V was shortened by 7 bases and J by 0 bases, with 10 bases between the two germline ends. There are 14 residues in the CDR3. CDR1 is MNHEY, CDR2 SVGEGT, per germline. This chain's CDR3 is CASNEAHSYNEQFF. CDR3 bases: TGTGCCAGCAACGAAGCGCACTCCTACAATGAGCAGTTCTTC.

V and J are TRBV7-2 and TRBJ2-1; D is unclear. The CDR3 loop spans 12 amino acids. The germline V gene has CDR1 SGHTA and CDR2 FQGNSA. Trimming shortened V by 3 bases and J by 8 bases, and 8 bases separated the two germline ends. CDR3 loop: CASSLVDDEQFF. The CDR3 DNA follows: TGTGCCAGCAGCTTGGTCGATGATGAGCAGTTCTTC. Using reference TRBV7-2 and TRBJ2-1 for the parts outside the CDR3, the full variable domain is GAGVSQSPSNKVTEKGKDVELRCDPISGHTALYWYRQSLGQGLEFLIYFQGNSAPDKSGLPSDRFSAERTGGSVSTLTIQRTQQEDSAVYLCASSLVDDEQFFGPGTRLTVL.

Comments on this clonotype: A much larger clone differs by one base, so this may be a read error. The V gene is TRBV6-1, the J gene TRBJ2-7; D gene uncertain. The CDR3 loop spans 14 amino acids. From germline, CDR1 is MNHNS and CDR2 SASEGT. The CDR3 bases are TGTACCAGCACGCCGACACCTCCCTCCTACGAGCAGTACTTC. Residues: CTSTPTPPSYEQYF.

This clonotype was recorded a few times. This rearrangement joins TRBV12-3 or TRBV12-4 to TRBJ2-7; D gene unclear. There are 12 residues in the CDR3. With 3 bases removed from V and 2 bases from J, the gap between germline ends came to 5 bases. The DNA for the CDR3 is TGTGCCAGCAGTTTCCAGACCTACGAGCAGTACTTC. Amino acids: CASSFQTYEQYF.

Points on this clonotype: An end of the junction does not agree with germline; a read error may underlie this. The chain uses TRBV7-8 and TRBJ2-7; 7 bases line up with TRBD2. This CDR3 spans 13 amino acids. Germline V CDR1 and CDR2: SGHVS, FQNEAQ. The CDR3 sequence is CASSFTSAYEQCF. In nucleotides, the CDR3 is TGTGCCAGCAGCTTTACTAGCGCCTACGAGCAGTGTTTC.

With regard to this clonotype: The junction departs from the called germline gene at one end, perhaps through a read error. The genes are TRBV6-5 and TRBJ2-3, with 7 bases aligning to TRBD1. CDR3 length: 15 residues. Germline loops: CDR1 MNHEY, CDR2 SVGAGI. This chain's CDR3 is CTSRPRKGAGDTQYF. CDR3 coding DNA: TGTACCAGCAGACCTCGTAAGGGGGCAGGCGATACGCAATATTTT.

This clonotype has ten or more counts. The chain joins TRBV6-5 to TRBJ2-4; 8 bases align to TRBD1. The germline V gene encodes CDR1 MNHEY and CDR2 SVGAGI. J lost 2 bases, V lost 4 bases, and 4 bases had no gene match. The CDR3 consists of 15 residues. CDR3 in DNA: TGTGCCAGCAGTTCGGACAGGGCTTCCAAAAACATTCAGTACTTC. Protein: CASSSDRASKNIQYF.

This clonotype was observed a few times. J is TRBJ1-5 and V is TRBV30; 11 nucleotides line up with TRBD1. This CDR3 is built from 16 residues. Germline CDR1 is GTSNPN and CDR2 is SVGIG (reference sequence). J lost 4 bases, V lost 1 base, and 6 bases had no gene match. Here the CDR3 reads CAWSELGTGGNQPQHF. In DNA form, the CDR3 reads TGTGCCTGGAGTGAGCTGGGGACAGGGGGGAATCAGCCCCAGCATTTT.

The rearrangement uses TRBV28 and TRBJ2-7, with 7 positions matching TRBD1. V shed 6 bases and J 7 bases; nucleotides not matched to a gene: 6. This CDR3 region has 12 residues. CDR1 MDHEN and CDR2 SYDVKM come from the germline V gene. The CDR3 spells CASRRRQGEQYF. Here the CDR3 DNA reads TGTGCCAGCAGGCGACGACAGGGTGAGCAGTACTTC.

Notes on this clonotype: A much larger clone differs from this one at a single base, so this may be a read error. V gene TRBV4-3 combines with J gene TRBJ2-1; a possible D gene is TRBD2 (5 bases). Trimming removed 0 bases at V and 11 bases at J, with 14 bases between. The CDR3 is 14 residues long. Germline V lookup: CDR1 LGHNA, CDR2 YSLEER. The CDR3 DNA reads TGCGCCAGCAGCCAAGATTCTCGGACTCCCAAGCAGTTCTTC. Protein sequence: CASSQDSRTPKQFF.

This clonotype was found once. One junction end does not reproduce the germline sequence, and a read error may be involved. This chain joins TRBV29-1 and TRBJ2-1; D may be TRBD1 (6 bases). This CDR3 comprises 13 residues. Germline V gene data show CDR1 as SQVTM and CDR2 as ANQGSEA. For the CDR3, the DNA is TGCAGCGCTGGGAGAGGGGGATACAATGAGCAGTCCTTC. This encodes CSAGRGGYNEQSF.